This T cell receptor (beta chain) was obtained from a study of T cells in Graves' hyperthyroidism and ophthalmopathy. Findings and limits, study-wide: Blood samples included most of the expanded thyroid clonotypes exceeding 0.001.

The CDR3 runs 18 residues. The trim removed 1 base at V and 3 bases at J, leaving 12 bases unmatched. Germline V gene sequence: CDR1 PRHDT, CDR2 FYEKMQ (reference sequence). Amplification yielded TCR beta CDR3 regions, with RNA transcripts as the source. The HTBI primer set was used in a first-round RT-PCR of the TCR CDR3. MiXCR, run by TCRdb on the multiplex PCR reads, gives a single entry per CDR3 protein. The data contain hundreds of thousands of distinct CDR3 sequences, about 13% of them seen just once; the ten biggest clones take up around a tenth. This clonotype occurred many times. Its antigen is currently unknown. Each patient was aged 18 to 65 and had newly diagnosed hyperthyroidism of under 2 months' duration. Using 10 ml of fresh peripheral blood, PBMCs were prepared.

The source is a woman aged 18 to 35 with Graves' hyperthyroidism. Input material: blood. This chain links TRBV13 with TRBJ1-1; 9 nucleotides line up with TRBD1. The CDR3 nucleotides read TGTGCCAGCAGCTTAGACTTCTCCGGGACAGGGTATTACACTGAAGCTTTCTTT. Translation: CASSLDFSGTGYYTEAFF.